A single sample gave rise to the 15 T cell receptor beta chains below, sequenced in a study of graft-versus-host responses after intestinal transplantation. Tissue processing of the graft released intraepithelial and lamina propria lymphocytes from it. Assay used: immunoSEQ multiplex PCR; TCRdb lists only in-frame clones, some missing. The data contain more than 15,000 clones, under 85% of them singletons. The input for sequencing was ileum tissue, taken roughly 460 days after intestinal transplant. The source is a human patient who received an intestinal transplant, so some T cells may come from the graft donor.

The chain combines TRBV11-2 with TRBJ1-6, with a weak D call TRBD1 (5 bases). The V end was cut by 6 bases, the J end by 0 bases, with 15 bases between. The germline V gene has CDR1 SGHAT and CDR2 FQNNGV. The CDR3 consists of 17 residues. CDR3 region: CASSHPTVSSYNSPLHF. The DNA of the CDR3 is TGTGCCAGCAGTCATCCGACAGTGAGCTCCTATAATTCACCCCTCCACTTT. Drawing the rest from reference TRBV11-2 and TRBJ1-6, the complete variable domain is EAGVAQSPRYKIIEKRQSVAFWCNPISGHATLYWYQQILGQGPKLLIQFQNNGVVDDSQLPKDRFSAERLKGVDSTLKIQPAKLEDSAVYLCASSHPTVSSYNSPLHFGNGTRLTVT.

The CDR3 region is CASTRDKIGNEQFF. The CDR3 DNA sequence: TGCGCCAGCACCCGGGACAAAATAGGGAATGAGCAGTTCTTC. This chain joins TRBV5-1 and TRBJ2-1, with TRBD1 as a possible D gene (6 bases). From germline, CDR1 is SGHRS and CDR2 YFSETQ. The CDR3 is made up of 14 amino acids. V lost 6 bases and J lost 7, with 17 bases in between.

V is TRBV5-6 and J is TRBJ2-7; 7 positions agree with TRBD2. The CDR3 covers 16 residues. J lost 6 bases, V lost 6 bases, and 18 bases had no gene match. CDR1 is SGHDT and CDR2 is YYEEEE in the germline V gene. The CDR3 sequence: CASNPVGRGIGSEQYF. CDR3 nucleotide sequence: TGTGCCAGCAACCCAGTGGGGCGGGGGATTGGTTCCGAGCAGTACTTC.

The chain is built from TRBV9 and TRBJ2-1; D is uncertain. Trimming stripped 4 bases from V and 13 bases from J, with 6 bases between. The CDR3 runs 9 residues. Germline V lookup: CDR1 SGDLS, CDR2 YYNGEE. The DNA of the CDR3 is TGTGCCAGCAGCTCCCACCAGTTCTTC. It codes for CASSSHQFF.

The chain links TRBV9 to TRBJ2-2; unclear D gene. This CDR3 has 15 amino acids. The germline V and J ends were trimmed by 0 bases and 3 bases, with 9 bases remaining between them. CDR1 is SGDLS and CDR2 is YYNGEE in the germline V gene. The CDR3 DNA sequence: TGTGCCAGCAGCGTAGGATATGGGCACACCGGGGAGCTGTTTTTT. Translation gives CASSVGYGHTGELFF.

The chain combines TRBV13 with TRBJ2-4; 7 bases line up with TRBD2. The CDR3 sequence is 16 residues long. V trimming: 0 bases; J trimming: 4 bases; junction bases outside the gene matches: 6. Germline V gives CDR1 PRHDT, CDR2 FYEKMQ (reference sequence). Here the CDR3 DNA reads TGTGCCAGCAGCTTAGGCTTTCCGGGGGGTAAAAACATTCAGTACTTC. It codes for CASSLGFPGGKNIQYF.

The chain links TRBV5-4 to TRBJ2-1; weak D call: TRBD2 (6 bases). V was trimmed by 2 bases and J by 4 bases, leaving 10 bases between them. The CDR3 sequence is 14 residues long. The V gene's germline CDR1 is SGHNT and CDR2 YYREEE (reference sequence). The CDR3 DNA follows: TGTGCCAGCAGCTTCGCTGCGGGGTACAATGAGCAGTTCTTC. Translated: CASSFAAGYNEQFF. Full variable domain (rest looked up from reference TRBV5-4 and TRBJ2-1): ETGVTQSPTHLIKTRGQQVTLRCSSQSGHNTVSWYQQALGQGPQFIFQYYREEENGRGNFPPRFSGLQFPNYSSELNVNALELDDSALYLCASSFAAGYNEQFFGPGTRLTVL.

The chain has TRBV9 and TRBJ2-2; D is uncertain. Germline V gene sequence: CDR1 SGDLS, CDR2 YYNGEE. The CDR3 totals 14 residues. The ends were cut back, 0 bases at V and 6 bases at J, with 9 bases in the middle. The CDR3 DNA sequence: TGTGCCAGCAGCGTAGCTGGTATGTCCGGGGAGCTGTTTTTT. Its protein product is CASSVAGMSGELFF.

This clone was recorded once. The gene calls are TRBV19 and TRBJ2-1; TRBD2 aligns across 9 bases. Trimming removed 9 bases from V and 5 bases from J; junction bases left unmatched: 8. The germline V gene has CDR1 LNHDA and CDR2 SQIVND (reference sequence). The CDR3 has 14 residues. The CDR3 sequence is CASRSGGNNNEQFF. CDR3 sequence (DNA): TGTGCCAGCCGAAGCGGGGGGAACAACAATGAGCAGTTCTTC.

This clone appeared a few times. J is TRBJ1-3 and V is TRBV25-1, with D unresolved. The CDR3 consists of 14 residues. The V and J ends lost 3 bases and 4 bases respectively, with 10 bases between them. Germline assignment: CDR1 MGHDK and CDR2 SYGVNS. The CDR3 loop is CASSDGRSGNTIYF. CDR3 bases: TGTGCCAGCAGTGACGGACGGTCGGGAAACACCATATATTTT.

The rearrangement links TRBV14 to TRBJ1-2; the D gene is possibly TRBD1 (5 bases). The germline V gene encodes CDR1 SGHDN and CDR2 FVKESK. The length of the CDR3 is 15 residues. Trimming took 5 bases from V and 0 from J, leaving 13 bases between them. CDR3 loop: CASSTRTTSNYGYTF. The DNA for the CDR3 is TGTGCCAGCAGCACTCGGACAACGTCTAACTATGGCTACACCTTC.

The CDR3 sequence: CASSDKQGGTEAFF. CDR3 bases: TGTGCCAGCAGCGATAAACAGGGTGGCACTGAAGCTTTCTTT. The chain is built from TRBV7-6 and TRBJ1-1, with D perhaps TRBD1 (6 bases). The germline V and J ends were trimmed by 5 bases and 4 bases, with 14 bases remaining between them. The CDR3 runs to 14 residues. Germline CDR1 is SGHVS and CDR2 is FNYEAQ.

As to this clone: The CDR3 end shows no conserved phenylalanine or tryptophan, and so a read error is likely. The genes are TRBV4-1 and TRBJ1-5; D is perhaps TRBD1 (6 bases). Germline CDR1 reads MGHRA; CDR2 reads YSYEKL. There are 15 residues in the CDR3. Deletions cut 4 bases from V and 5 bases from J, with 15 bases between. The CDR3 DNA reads TGCGCCAGCAGCCGCGAAAACACAGGGTATCAGCCCCAGCATTCT. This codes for CASSRENTGYQPQHS.

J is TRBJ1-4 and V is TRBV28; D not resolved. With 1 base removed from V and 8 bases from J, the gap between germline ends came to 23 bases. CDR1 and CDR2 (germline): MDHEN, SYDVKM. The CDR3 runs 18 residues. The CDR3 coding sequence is TGTGCCAGCAGTTTATCCTTGTTGACGGAGGGCGGAAGGGAAAAACTGTTTTTT. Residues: CASSLSLLTEGGREKLFF. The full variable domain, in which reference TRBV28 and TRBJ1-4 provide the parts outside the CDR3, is DVKVTQSSRYLVKRTGEKVFLECVQDMDHENMFWYRQDPGLGLRLIYFSYDVKMKEKGDIPEGYSVSREKKERFSLILESASTNQTSMYLCASSLSLLTEGGREKLFFGSGTQLSVL.

In nucleotides, the CDR3 is TGTGCCAGCAGTTCACAGGACGTCTATGGCTACACCTTC. Translated: CASSSQDVYGYTF. The rearrangement uses TRBV25-1 and TRBJ1-2; maybe TRBD1 (5 bases). Germline assignment: CDR1 MGHDK and CDR2 SYGVNS. The V end was cut by 5 bases, the J end by 4 bases, with 11 bases between. This CDR3 spans 13 amino acids.